The entry below describes one T cell receptor beta chain. Antigen: not known. This sample stems from a study of OX40 agonist ivuxolimab in advanced cancers. Study-wide points: The antigen specificity of the peripheral T cells (those that were expanded) was not determined.

Profiled with immunoSEQ multiplex PCR; TCRdb holds only in-frame clones, not every one. The sample has some 47,000 clones; roughly 78% are singletons. The CDR3 contains 14 residues. The germline V gene encodes CDR1 ENHRY and CDR2 SYGVKD. V dropped 6 bases and J dropped 4 bases, with 15 bases sitting between them. The V and J genes are TRBV10-3 and TRBJ1-1; the D gene is possibly TRBD1 (6 bases). The material sequenced was CD4+ or CD8+ T cells sorted from blood, taken in a trial of the OX40 agonist ivuxolimab. The clonotype was recovered from an adult with an advanced solid tumor such as melanoma, head and neck, liver or kidney cancer. The CDR3, as DNA: TGTGCCATCAGAAGAACAGGGAAGGGCACTGAAGCTTTCTTT. Its protein product is CAIRRTGKGTEAFF.